These T cell receptor beta chains were read from a single sample in a study of shared clonotypes between healthy human individuals. The repertoire was sequenced with immunoSEQ multiplex PCR; TCRdb's copy has only in-frame clones and lacks some. The repertoire holds some 2.3 million clones, with over 85% as singletons. Source material: naive CD4+ T cells from PBMCs. These receptors were collected from a young man in good health. Some clones in this sample may be carry-over from other donors' samples. Each CDR3 is given with its conserved first and last residue. Fields, in order: D gene, J gene, clone size, V gene, CDR3 length, CDR3 DNA, CDR3 protein. A D gene is named only where the DNA matches it firmly. The size field is filled for only some rows; it gives once, few, many or a size class.

d_gene: -
j_gene: TRBJ2-1
abundance: -
v_gene: TRBV7-2
len: 14
CDR3nt: TGTGCCAGCAGCTTAATGGCGGGGACCAATGAGCAGTTCTTC
CDR3aa: CASSLMAGTNEQFF

d_gene: -
j_gene: TRBJ2-7
abundance: once
v_gene: TRBV9
len: 15
CDR3nt: TGTGCCAGCAGCGAGGGACTCAGCAAAGCAGGCGAGCAGTACTTC
CDR3aa: CASSEGLSKAGEQYF

d_gene: -
j_gene: TRBJ2-1
abundance: -
v_gene: TRBV7-9
len: 13
CDR3nt: TGTGCCAGCAGCCGCGACGGCTACAATGAGCAGTTCTTC
CDR3aa: CASSRDGYNEQFF

d_gene: TRBD1
j_gene: TRBJ1-1
abundance: -
v_gene: TRBV28
len: 13
CDR3nt: TGTGCCAGCAGTAAGGGACAGGGATTTAAAGCTTTCTTT
CDR3aa: CASSKGQGFKAFF

d_gene: -
j_gene: TRBJ1-3
abundance: -
v_gene: TRBV30
len: 13
CDR3nt: TGTGCCTGGACCCTCCGGGACTCCGAAACCATATATTTT
CDR3aa: CAWTLRDSETIYF

d_gene: -
j_gene: TRBJ1-2
abundance: -
v_gene: TRBV29-1
len: 14
CDR3nt: TGCAGCGTTGAAGTAGTGGAGATTAACTATGGCTACACCTTC
CDR3aa: CSVEVVEINYGYTF

d_gene: -
j_gene: TRBJ2-5
abundance: -
v_gene: TRBV5-6
len: 13
CDR3nt: TGTGCCAGCAGCTTGGGGCAGAAAGAGACCCAGTACTTC
CDR3aa: CASSLGQKETQYF

d_gene: -
j_gene: TRBJ1-1
abundance: -
v_gene: TRBV7-9
len: 17
CDR3nt: TGTGCCAGCAGCTTAGCCCTCGACGTCGTCTCCGGGGATGAAGCTTTCTTT
CDR3aa: CASSLALDVVSGDEAFF

d_gene: -
j_gene: TRBJ2-3
abundance: -
v_gene: TRBV6-1
len: 14
CDR3nt: TGTGCCAGCAGCTCAGGGGGGAGCACAGATACGCAGTATTTT
CDR3aa: CASSSGGSTDTQYF

d_gene: -
j_gene: TRBJ2-2
abundance: -
v_gene: TRBV6-6
len: 13
CDR3nt: TGTGCCAGCACCCAAAGGGGAACCGGGGAGCTGTTTTTT
CDR3aa: CASTQRGTGELFF

d_gene: -
j_gene: TRBJ2-1
abundance: -
v_gene: TRBV5-1
len: 16
CDR3nt: TGCGCCAGCAGCTTGGACAGCAGGGTCGATGTACATGAGCAGTTCTTC
CDR3aa: CASSLDSRVDVHEQFF

d_gene: -
j_gene: TRBJ1-1
abundance: -
v_gene: TRBV7-2
len: 15
CDR3nt: TGTGCCAGCAGGCTGGGGGGTTCGGTGGGCACTGAAGCTTTCTTT
CDR3aa: CASRLGGSVGTEAFF

d_gene: -
j_gene: TRBJ2-2
abundance: -
v_gene: TRBV2
len: 13
CDR3nt: TGTGCCAGCAGCCCAGGGACGGTCGGGGAGCTGTTTTTT
CDR3aa: CASSPGTVGELFF

d_gene: -
j_gene: TRBJ1-5
abundance: -
v_gene: TRBV19
len: 15
CDR3nt: TGTGCCAGTAGTATAGTAGCGGGGGCAAATCAGCCCCAGCATTTT
CDR3aa: CASSIVAGANQPQHF

d_gene: -
j_gene: TRBJ2-1
abundance: -
v_gene: TRBV28
len: 12
CDR3nt: TGTGCCAGCAGGGTAGGACGCGATGAGCAGTTCTTC
CDR3aa: CASRVGRDEQFF